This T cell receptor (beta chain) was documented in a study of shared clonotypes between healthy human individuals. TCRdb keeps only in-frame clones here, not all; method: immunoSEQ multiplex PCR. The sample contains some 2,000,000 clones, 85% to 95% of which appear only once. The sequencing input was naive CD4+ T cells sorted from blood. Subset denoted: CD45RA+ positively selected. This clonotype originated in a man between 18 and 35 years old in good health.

CDR3 loop: CASRGDRGFETQYF. CDR3 nucleotide sequence: TGTGCCAGCAGGGGGGACAGGGGCTTCGAGACCCAGTACTTC. The J gene is TRBJ2-5, the V gene TRBV6-1, with 10 bases lining up with TRBD1. Germline V lookup: CDR1 MNHNS, CDR2 SASEGT. This CDR3 has 14 amino acids. Trimming removed 6 bases from V and 5 bases from J; junction bases left unmatched: 6.